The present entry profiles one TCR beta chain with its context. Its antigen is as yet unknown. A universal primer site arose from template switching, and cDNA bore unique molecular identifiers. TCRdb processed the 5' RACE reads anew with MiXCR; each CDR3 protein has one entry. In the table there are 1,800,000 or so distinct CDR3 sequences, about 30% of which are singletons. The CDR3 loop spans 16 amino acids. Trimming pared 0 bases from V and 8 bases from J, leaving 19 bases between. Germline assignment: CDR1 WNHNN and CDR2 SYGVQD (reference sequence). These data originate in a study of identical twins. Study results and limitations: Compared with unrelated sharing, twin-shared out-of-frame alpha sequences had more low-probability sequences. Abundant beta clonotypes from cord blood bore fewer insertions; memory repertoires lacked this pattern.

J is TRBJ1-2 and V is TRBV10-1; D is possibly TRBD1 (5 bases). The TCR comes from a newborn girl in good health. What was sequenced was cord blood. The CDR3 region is CASSESSDSLLRGYTF. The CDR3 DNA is TGCGCCAGCAGTGAGTCGAGTGACAGCTTACTTAGAGGCTACACCTTC.